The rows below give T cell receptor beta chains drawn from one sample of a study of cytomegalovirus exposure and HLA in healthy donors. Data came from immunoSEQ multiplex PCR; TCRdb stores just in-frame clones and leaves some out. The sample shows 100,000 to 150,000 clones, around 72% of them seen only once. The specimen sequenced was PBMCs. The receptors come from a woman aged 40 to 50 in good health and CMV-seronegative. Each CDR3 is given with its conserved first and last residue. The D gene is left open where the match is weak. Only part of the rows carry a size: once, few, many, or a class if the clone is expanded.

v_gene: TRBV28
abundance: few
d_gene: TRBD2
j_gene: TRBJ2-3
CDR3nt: TGTGCCAGCAGTTTATACGGGGGGGGTACAAGCACAGATACGCAGTATTTT
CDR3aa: CASSLYGGGTSTDTQYF

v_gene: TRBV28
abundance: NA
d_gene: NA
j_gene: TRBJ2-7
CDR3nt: TGTGCCAGCAGTTTACCGGACAGACTAACCTACGAGCAGTACTTC
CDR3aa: CASSLPDRLTYEQYF

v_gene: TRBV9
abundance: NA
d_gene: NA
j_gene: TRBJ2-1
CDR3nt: TGTGCCAGCAGCGCAGATCACAGGATTAACAATGAGCAGTTCTTC
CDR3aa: CASSADHRINNEQFF

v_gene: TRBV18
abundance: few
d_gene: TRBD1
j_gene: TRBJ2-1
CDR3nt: TGTGCCAGCTCGGAAAACAGGGGAAATGAGCAGTTCTTC
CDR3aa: CASSENRGNEQFF

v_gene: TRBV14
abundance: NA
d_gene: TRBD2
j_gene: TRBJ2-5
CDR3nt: TGTGCCAGCAGCCAACGAGGACTAGGAGAGACCCAGTACTTC
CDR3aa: CASSQRGLGETQYF

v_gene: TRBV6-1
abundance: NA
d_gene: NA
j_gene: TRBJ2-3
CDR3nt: TGTGCCAGCAGGGGGAGTTTCGCGACAGATACGCAGTATTTT
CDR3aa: CASRGSFATDTQYF

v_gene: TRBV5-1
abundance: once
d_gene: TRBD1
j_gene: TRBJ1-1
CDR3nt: TGCGCCAGCAGCTCCCAGGGGGCTAGGGACACTGAAGCTTTCTTT
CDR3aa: CASSSQGARDTEAFF

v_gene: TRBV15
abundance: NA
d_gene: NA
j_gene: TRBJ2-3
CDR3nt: TGTGCCACCAGCAGAGGGCGTCGGGGTTCGGTCTCTTTGGCAGATACGCAGTATTTT
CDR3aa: CATSRGRRGSVSLADTQYF

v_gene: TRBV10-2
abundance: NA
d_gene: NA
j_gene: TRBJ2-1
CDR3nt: TGCGCCAGCAGTGAGGAGAGGACTGGCTCCAATGAGCAGTTCTTC
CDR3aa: CASSEERTGSNEQFF

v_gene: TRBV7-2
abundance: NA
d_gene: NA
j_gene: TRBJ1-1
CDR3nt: TGTGCCAGCAGGTTGTCGGGGTTTAACACTGAAGCTTTCTTT
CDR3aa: CASRLSGFNTEAFF

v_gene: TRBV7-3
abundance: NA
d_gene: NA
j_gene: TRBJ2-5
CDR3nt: TGTGCCAGCAGCTTAGAAGGAGGAGAGACCCAGTACTTC
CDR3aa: CASSLEGGETQYF

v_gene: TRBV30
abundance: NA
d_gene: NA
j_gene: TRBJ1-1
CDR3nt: TGTGCCTGGAGATCCGGGGACACTGAAGCTTTCTTT
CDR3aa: CAWRSGDTEAFF

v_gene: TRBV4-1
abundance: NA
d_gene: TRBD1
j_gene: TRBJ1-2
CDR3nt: TGCGCCAGCAGCCAAGAACAGGGGGTTGGCTACACCTTC
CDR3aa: CASSQEQGVGYTF

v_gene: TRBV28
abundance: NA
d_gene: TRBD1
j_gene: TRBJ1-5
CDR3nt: TGTGCCAGCAGTTTCCAACAGGGGGCCCATCAGCCCCAGCATTTT
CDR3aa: CASSFQQGAHQPQHF

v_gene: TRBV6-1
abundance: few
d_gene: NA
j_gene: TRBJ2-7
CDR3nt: TGTGCCAGCAGCCCGTCAGGGTATCTTAGTCACGAGCAGTACTTC
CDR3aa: CASSPSGYLSHEQYF

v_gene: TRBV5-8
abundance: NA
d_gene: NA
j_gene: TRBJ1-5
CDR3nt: TGTGCCAGCAGCTTGGGGACGCACTCGGGGAATCAGCCCCAGCATTTT
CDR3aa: CASSLGTHSGNQPQHF

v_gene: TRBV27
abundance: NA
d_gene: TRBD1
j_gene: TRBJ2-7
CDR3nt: TGTGCCAGCAGTTCTACCTCCGGGACAGGGGGGGGCGAGCAGTACTTC
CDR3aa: CASSSTSGTGGGEQYF

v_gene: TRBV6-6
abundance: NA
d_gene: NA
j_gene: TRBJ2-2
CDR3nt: TGTGCCAGCAGTTACTTGGGCGAGGGCACCGGGGAGCTGTTTTTT
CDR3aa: CASSYLGEGTGELFF

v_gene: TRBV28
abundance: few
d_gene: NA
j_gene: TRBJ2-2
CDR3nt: TGTGCCAGCGGCACAGGGAGAACCGGGGAGCTGTTTTTT
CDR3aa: CASGTGRTGELFF

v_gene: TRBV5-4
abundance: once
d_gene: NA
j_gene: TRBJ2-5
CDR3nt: TGTGCCAGCAGCTTGGGGGCTCAGGAGACCCAGTACTTC
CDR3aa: CASSLGAQETQYF

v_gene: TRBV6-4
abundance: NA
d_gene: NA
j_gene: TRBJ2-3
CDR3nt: TGTGCCAGCAGTGAGCGGGGCAGCACAGATACGCAGTATTTT
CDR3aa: CASSERGSTDTQYF

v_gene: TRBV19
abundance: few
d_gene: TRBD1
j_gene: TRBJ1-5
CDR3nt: TGTGCCAGTAGTACACAGGGGGCACAGCCCCAGCATTTT
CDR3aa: CASSTQGAQPQHF

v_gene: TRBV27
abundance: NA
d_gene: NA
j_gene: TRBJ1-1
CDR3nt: TGTGCCAGCAGGCTACGGGGGGGCACTGAAGCTTTCTTT
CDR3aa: CASRLRGGTEAFF